What follows are 21 T cell receptor beta chains derived from one specimen sequenced in a study of high-grade serous ovarian cancer treatment subgroups. The tumor samples were collected prior to definitive surgery or chemotherapy. Profiled with immunoSEQ multiplex PCR; TCRdb holds only in-frame clones, not every one. Here the sample spans about 3,900 clones, 70% to 85% being singletons. The specimen was tumor tissue. The receptors were sampled from a human donor with high-grade serous ovarian cancer.

The chain links TRBV5-4 to TRBJ2-7, with 8 bases identical to TRBD1. Germline V gene lookup returns CDR1 SGHNT and CDR2 YYREEE (reference sequence). The CDR3 spans 14 residues. Trimming at V came to 4 bases and at J to 2 bases, leaving 5 bases not matched to a gene. In nucleotides, the CDR3 is TGTGCCAGCAGCCCGGGGGACAGGACCTACGAGCAGTACTTC. As protein: CASSPGDRTYEQYF.

V gene TRBV5-5 combines with J gene TRBJ2-3; 7 bases agree with TRBD1. The germline V gene encodes CDR1 SGHKS and CDR2 YYEKEE (reference sequence). The CDR3 is made up of 15 amino acids. V gave up 3 bases and J gave up 2 bases; unmatched junction bases: 6. CDR3 residues: CASSWSGTDTDTQYF. As DNA, the CDR3 is TGTGCCAGCAGCTGGTCCGGGACAGACACAGATACGCAGTATTTT.

In its sample, this clone is medium-sized (0.01 to 0.1%). The gene calls are TRBV7-8 and TRBJ2-7; D remains unclear. Trimming removed 4 bases from V and 4 bases from J, with 11 bases in between. The CDR3 runs 13 residues. CDR1 and CDR2 (germline): SGHVS, FQNEAQ. The CDR3 is CASSSTRTYEQYF. DNA for the CDR3: TGTGCCAGCAGCTCGACCCGAACGTACGAGCAGTACTTC. Full variable domain (missing parts from reference TRBV7-8 and TRBJ2-7): GAGVSQSPRYKVAKRGQDVALRCDPISGHVSLFWYQQALGQGPEFLTYFQNEAQLDKSGLPSDRFFAERPEGSVSTLKIQRTQQEDSAVYLCASSSTRTYEQYFGPGTRLTVT.

About this clone: Other DNA sequences in the same sample also yield this CDR3. The chain recombines TRBV2 with TRBJ1-2, with unresolved D. The CDR3 length is 14 residues. With 5 bases removed from V and 3 bases from J, the gap between germline ends came to 13 bases. CDR1 and CDR2 (germline): SNHLY, FYNNEI. Written as DNA, the CDR3 is TGTGCCAGCAGTCCGCTTCCCGGGGACTATGGCTACACCTTC. Amino acid sequence: CASSPLPGDYGYTF.

V usage is TRBV6-4 and J usage is TRBJ2-2, with D perhaps matching TRBD2 (6 bases). CDR1 and CDR2 (germline): MRHNA, SNTAGT. The length of the CDR3 is 15 residues. V lost 6 bases, J lost 5 bases, and 16 bases lay in between. DNA for the CDR3: TGTGCCAGCAGCCCGACGGGTGGGGGGACCGGGGAGCTGTTTTTT. As protein: CASSPTGGGTGELFF.

This clone was detected only once. The rearrangement links TRBV7-9 to TRBJ2-5; TRBD2 might be the D (5 bases). Germline assignment: CDR1 SEHNR and CDR2 FQNEAQ (reference sequence). V was pared by 5 bases and J by 5 bases, with 15 bases between. There are 14 residues in the CDR3. CDR3 DNA: TGTGCCAGCAGCCAGCAATTAAGGGAGGAGACCCAGTACTTC. Its translation is CASSQQLREETQYF.

The V and J genes are TRBV6-1 and TRBJ2-1, with TRBD2 matching 10 bases. The trim removed 2 bases at V and 2 bases at J, leaving 9 bases unmatched. The CDR3 is made up of 18 amino acids. Germline V gene lookup returns CDR1 MNHNS and CDR2 SASEGT. CDR3 region: CASSESFAAGGPYNEQFF. DNA for the CDR3: TGTGCCAGCAGTGAATCGTTCGCAGCGGGGGGGCCCTACAATGAGCAGTTCTTC.

The chain employs TRBV25-1 and TRBJ2-5; D is possibly TRBD1 (6 bases). The end of the DNA aligns better with TRBJ2-7, so the J call may be wrong. The CDR3 consists of 13 residues. Germline CDR1 and CDR2: MGHDK and SYGVNS. The DNA of the CDR3 is TGTGCCAGCAGTGTACAGGGCCCCTACGAGCAGTACTTC. Amino acid sequence: CASSVQGPYEQYF.

This rearrangement joins TRBV29-1 to TRBJ1-6; D is possibly TRBD1 (5 bases). Germline V CDR1 and CDR2: SQVTM, ANQGSEA. The length of the CDR3 is 13 residues. CDR3 protein: CRGGRSYNSPLHF. The CDR3 bases are TGCAGGGGGGGTCGCTCCTATAATTCACCCCTCCACTTT.

CDR3 sequence reads: CASSQDGAAGRGEAFF. The CDR3 nucleotides are TGCGCCAGCAGCCAAGACGGGGCGGCCGGGAGAGGTGAAGCTTTCTTT. The chain employs TRBV4-1 and TRBJ1-1; the D gene is possibly TRBD1 (5 bases). The CDR3 is 16 residues long. Germline V lookup: CDR1 MGHRA, CDR2 YSYEKL. V lost 0 bases to trimming and J lost 7 bases, with 18 bases between them.

The CDR3 reads CASSLPNRYNEQFF. CDR3 sequence (DNA): TGTGCCAGCAGCTTACCTAACAGATACAATGAGCAGTTCTTC. The rearrangement links TRBV7-9 to TRBJ2-1; D ambiguous. The germline V gene has CDR1 SEHNR and CDR2 FQNEAQ (reference sequence). The germline V and J ends were trimmed by 2 bases and 4 bases, with 9 bases remaining between them. CDR3 size: 14 residues.

V is TRBV19 and J is TRBJ2-1; 12 positions agree with TRBD1. The ends lost 6 bases at V and 4 bases at J; junction bases unmatched: 10. The length of the CDR3 is 17 residues. Germline V CDR1 and CDR2: LNHDA, SQIVND (reference sequence). The CDR3 DNA reads TGTGCCAGTAGCCCCCAACGGGACAGGGGGCCTTACAATGAGCAGTTCTTC. It is translated as CASSPQRDRGPYNEQFF.

In its sample, this clone ranks as large. V is TRBV5-4 and J is TRBJ2-2; D is uncertain. This CDR3 is 14 amino acids long. The V end was cut by 4 bases, the J end by 4 bases, with 11 bases between. Germline loops: CDR1 SGHNT, CDR2 YYREEE (reference sequence). Here the CDR3 DNA reads TGTGCCAGCAGCCGGGCCTTGGGCACCGGGGAGCTGTTTTTT. Protein: CASSRALGTGELFF.

This rearrangement joins TRBV29-1 to TRBJ1-2; D gene unclear. CDR3 length: 12 residues. Per the germline V gene, CDR1 is SQVTM and CDR2 is ANQGSEA. The germline V and J ends were trimmed by 7 bases and 3 bases, with 12 bases remaining between them. The CDR3 coding sequence is TGCAGCGGCGCGGGCTTCGACTATGGCTACACCTTC. Translating gives CSGAGFDYGYTF.

This chain connects TRBV2 to TRBJ1-4; 8 positions match TRBD1. The CDR3 loop spans 13 amino acids. In germline, CDR1 is SNHLY, CDR2 FYNNEI. The trim removed 7 bases at V and 7 bases at J, leaving 5 bases unmatched. CDR3 sequence (DNA): TGTGCCAGCATAAGGGACAGGAGTGAAAAACTGTTTTTT. It codes for CASIRDRSEKLFF.

The chain has TRBV7-6 and TRBJ2-1, with D tentatively TRBD2 (5 bases). Germline assignment: CDR1 SGHVS and CDR2 FNYEAQ. Trimming left V 1 base short and J 9 bases short, with 10 bases between. This CDR3 spans 13 amino acids. CDR3 nucleotide sequence: TGTGCCAGCAGCTTAGGTCGCGGACTTGAGCAGTTCTTC. Translation gives CASSLGRGLEQFF.

The chain employs TRBV9 and TRBJ2-7; TRBD2 agrees at 7 bases. Germline V CDR1 and CDR2: SGDLS, YYNGEE. The CDR3 runs to 14 residues. Trimming at V came to 7 bases and at J to 2 bases, leaving 9 bases not matched to a gene. The CDR3, as DNA: TGTGCCAGCCAACCCGGACTAGGGACCTACGAGCAGTACTTC. This sequence encodes CASQPGLGTYEQYF.

CDR3 in DNA: TGCGCCAGCAGCTTACAGGGGTCCGGGGTTGAAACGCAGTATTTT. Translated: CASSLQGSGVETQYF. The V and J genes are TRBV5-1 and TRBJ2-3, with 7 bases identical to TRBD1. The CDR3 covers 15 residues. Germline V gene lookup returns CDR1 SGHRS and CDR2 YFSETQ. V gave up 2 bases and J gave up 9 bases; unmatched junction bases: 12. Variable domain in full (rest from reference TRBV5-1 and TRBJ2-3): KAGVTQTPRYLIKTRGQQVTLSCSPISGHRSVSWYQQTPGQGLQFLFEYFSETQRNKGNFPGRFSGRQFSNSRSEMNVSTLELGDSALYLCASSLQGSGVETQYFGPGTRLTVL.

The chain recombines TRBV2 with TRBJ1-2; a possible D gene is TRBD1 (5 bases). V was shortened by 3 bases and J by 8 bases, with 16 bases between the two germline ends. Germline lookup yields CDR1 SNHLY and CDR2 FYNNEI. The CDR3 has 14 residues. For the CDR3, the DNA is TGTGCCAGCAGTGATGGGCGGGGCGCGAGGGGCTACACCTTC. Translating gives CASSDGRGARGYTF.

V gene TRBV6-4 combines with J gene TRBJ2-6, with a weak D call TRBD1 (5 bases). CDR3 length: 15 amino acids. Germline values: CDR1 MRHNA, CDR2 SNTAGT. The germline V and J ends were trimmed by 2 bases and 0 bases, with 5 bases remaining between them. CDR3 protein: CASSDDSSGANVLTF. DNA of the CDR3: TGTGCCAGCAGTGACGACAGCTCTGGGGCCAACGTCCTGACTTTC.

The rearrangement links TRBV2 to TRBJ2-5; possibly TRBD1 for D (5 bases). Germline V gene lookup returns CDR1 SNHLY and CDR2 FYNNEI. The CDR3 contains 10 residues. Trimming stripped 10 bases from V and 10 bases from J, with 13 bases between. Written as DNA, the CDR3 is TGTGCCATACGTCAAGGGGACCAGTACTTC. This codes for CAIRQGDQYF.